This T cell receptor beta chain was retrieved from a study of blood T cell repertoires in COVID-19. As processed by the authors: The authors estimated nucleated cell counts from reference gene primer amplification. The data were produced by immunoSEQ multiplex PCR, yet TCRdb's version contains in-frame clones alone and is incomplete. The V and J calls and clone size come from that table; D and trimming were worked out from the DNA. The sample shows about 190,000 clones, roughly 82% of them seen only once. The CDR3 is made up of 15 amino acids. With V trimmed by 0 bases and J by 3 bases, 2 bases remained unmatched. Per germline, CDR1 SGDLS and CDR2 YYNGEE.

This TCR was sampled from a woman aged 30 to 39 who had recovered from COVID-19. The sample comprised PBMCs or T cells enriched from blood (not recorded which). The gene calls are TRBV9 and TRBJ2-7; TRBD2 agrees at 11 bases. The CDR3 nucleotides are TGTGCCAGCAGCGTAGGACTAGCGGGAAACTACGAGCAGTACTTC. Amino acid sequence: CASSVGLAGNYEQYF.